The clone carrying this T cell receptor (beta chain) has at least ten counts. There were TCR beta CDR3 regions amplified from RNA transcripts. HTBI primers were employed in a first-round RT-PCR of the TCR CDR3. TCRdb reprocessed the multiplex PCR reads via MiXCR and lists one record per CDR3 protein. The repertoire has 250,000 to 350,000 distinct CDR3 sequences, 16% of them found once; the top ten carry around a third. The data stem from a study of T cells in Graves' hyperthyroidism and ophthalmopathy. Patients showing uncontrolled infection, other autoimmune disease, pregnancy or lactation were ineligible. An approximately 10 ml volume of fresh peripheral blood provided the PBMCs. Per germline, CDR1 MNHNS and CDR2 SASEGT. The ends were cut back, 5 bases at V and 0 bases at J, with 10 bases in the middle. CDR3 length: 14 amino acids.

The chain carries TRBV6-1 and TRBJ1-1; no firm D call. This TCR was sampled from a man aged 25 to 40 with Graves' hyperthyroidism. Sequenced sample: blood. CDR3 bases: TGTGCCAGCAGTCTGAGATTTATGAACACTGAAGCTTTCTTT. Its translation is CASSLRFMNTEAFF.